This TCR beta chain derives from a study of shared clonotypes between healthy human individuals. TCRdb keeps only in-frame clones here, not all; method: immunoSEQ multiplex PCR. The sample carries 950,000 to 1,200,000 clones, about 72% recorded once. V shed 6 bases, J shed 8 bases, and the junction held 14 bases outside the gene matches. The CDR3 runs to 15 residues. In germline, CDR1 is MDHEN, CDR2 SYDVKM. The chain has TRBV28 and TRBJ1-2; TRBD1 matches at 8 bases. The sequence came from a man between 18 and 35 years old in good health. Some clones in this sample may be carry-over from other donors' samples. The sample was memory CD4+ T cells from PBMCs. Subset reported: CD45RA-negative fraction. The CDR3, as DNA: TGTGCCAGCAGCCGCCCCCATCAGGGGGCGGAGGGCTACACCTTC. Translating it yields CASSRPHQGAEGYTF.